This entry concerns a single TCR beta chain. The sample originates from a study of OX40 agonist ivuxolimab in advanced cancers. For the study at large: The patients received agonistic anti-OX40 (CD134) antibody ivuxolimab. Patients were around 83% male with ages about 23 to 79, mean approximately 58.

Only in-frame clones appear in the TCRdb table, and some are missing; sequencing was by immunoSEQ multiplex PCR. The sample records 70,000 or so clones, more than 80% being singletons. The cohort excluded patients with autoimmune disease history or systemic immunosuppression. Samples were taken at baseline and on day 1 of cycles 4 and 7. The sequences come from CD4+ or CD8+ T cells sorted from blood, collected in a trial of the OX40 agonist ivuxolimab. The TCR sequence derives from an adult with an advanced solid tumor such as melanoma, head and neck, liver or kidney cancer.

The CDR3 nucleotides read TGTGCCATCAGTGAGCCGCGGGGACAGGGGGTTGAAAAACTGTTTTTT. Amino acid sequence: CAISEPRGQGVEKLFF. V gene TRBV10-3 combines with J gene TRBJ1-4; 11 bases are a match to TRBD1. The CDR3 has 16 amino acids. Germline V CDR1 and CDR2: ENHRY, SYGVKD. V was pared by 2 bases and J by 7 bases, with 6 bases of the junction left unmatched.